The 8 T cell receptor beta chains given below trace back to one sample, sequenced in a study of cytomegalovirus exposure and HLA in healthy donors. TCRdb's table, derived via immunoSEQ multiplex PCR, lists solely in-frame clones and lacks some. Of 100,000 to 120,000 clones in the sample, roughly 88% were seen once. The sequencing sample was made of PBMCs. These receptors came from a young woman in good health and CMV-seropositive.

V usage is TRBV6-5 and J usage is TRBJ2-1; weak D call: TRBD2 (6 bases). The V gene's germline CDR1 is MNHEY and CDR2 SVGAGI. The germline V and J ends were trimmed by 6 bases and 7 bases, with 16 bases remaining between them. CDR3 length: 14 residues. CDR3 sequence reads: CASSRARLGNEQFF. CDR3 nucleotide sequence: TGTGCCAGCAGCCGCGCGCGACTAGGGAATGAGCAGTTCTTC.

This clone was found once. The rearrangement links TRBV7-2 to TRBJ1-2, with 7 positions matching TRBD1. CDR3 size: 13 residues. Per the germline V gene, CDR1 is SGHTA and CDR2 is FQGNSA. J gave up 3 bases and V 4 bases, and 2 bases lay outside the gene matches. CDR3 residues: CASSSTGYYGYTF. CDR3 DNA sequence: TGTGCCAGCAGCTCGACAGGGTACTATGGCTACACCTTC.

The V gene is TRBV4-2, the J gene TRBJ2-1; 8 bases agree with TRBD1. Germline CDR1 and CDR2: LGHNA and YNFKEQ. The CDR3 runs to 15 residues. The ends lost 1 base at V and 7 bases at J; junction bases unmatched: 6. The DNA for the CDR3 is TGTGCCAGCAGCCAAGGTGCAGGGGGCGGGAATGAGCAGTTCTTC. As protein: CASSQGAGGGNEQFF.

The rearrangement uses TRBV6-5 and TRBJ1-1, with D unresolved. V was pared by 5 bases and J by 3 bases, with 13 bases between. Germline CDR1 MNHEY, CDR2 SVGAGI. The CDR3 covers 14 residues. The CDR3 DNA follows: TGTGCCAGCAGTCCCCACGGGATGGACACTGAAGCTTTCTTT. This codes for CASSPHGMDTEAFF.

The chain employs TRBV10-3 and TRBJ1-5, with D possibly TRBD1 on 6 matching bases. Germline V gene data show CDR1 as ENHRY and CDR2 as SYGVKD. The CDR3 covers 14 residues. The germline V and J ends were trimmed by 5 bases and 0 bases, with 8 bases remaining between them. DNA of the CDR3: TGTGCCATCAGTACAGGGTATAGCAATCAGCCCCAGCATTTT. Amino acids: CAISTGYSNQPQHF.

This clone was counted a few times. The chain uses TRBV19 and TRBJ2-1; tentatively, D is TRBD1 (5 bases). Germline V CDR1 and CDR2: LNHDA, SQIVND (reference sequence). This CDR3 contains 13 residues. The V end lost 5 bases, the J end lost 6 bases, and 11 bases lay between the germline ends. CDR3 residues: CASSASTGNEQFF. For the CDR3, the DNA is TGTGCCAGTAGTGCATCCACAGGCAATGAGCAGTTCTTC.

The gene calls are TRBV19 and TRBJ1-5, with a tentative D call TRBD1 (5 bases). V lost 1 base and J 2 bases, leaving 15 bases between the germline ends. The CDR3 is 17 residues long. Germline V gene sequence: CDR1 LNHDA, CDR2 SQIVND (reference sequence). CDR3 nucleotide sequence: TGTGCCAGTAGTATAGGGGGGGGTAGGAGAGGCAATCAGCCCCAGCATTTT. Translating it yields CASSIGGGRRGNQPQHF.

This clone was picked up a small number of times. The J gene is TRBJ2-7, the V gene TRBV6-5, with D possibly being TRBD2 (6 bases). This CDR3 comprises 16 residues. Trimming cost V 2 bases and J 5 bases, with 19 bases left between them. Germline V gives CDR1 MNHEY, CDR2 SVGAGI. As DNA, the CDR3 is TGTGCCAGCAGTTACCGGGACTCAAAGAGCCGGCACGAGCAGTACTTC. Residues: CASSYRDSKSRHEQYF.